Sequencing of this TCR beta chain was carried out in a study of CD8 T cell repertoires and HIV-1 epitope variants. About the research overall: Separate wells received one of Twenty-five Gag or Nef variant peptides.

Method: immunoSEQ multiplex PCR; TCRdb's copy keeps in-frame clones and lacks some. The sample contains more than 2,500 clones, about 69% of which appear only once. To note about this clone: Antigen specificity is unknown.

The origin of this receptor is a male donor with HIV. Sequencing was performed on cultured CD8+ T cells derived from PBMCs.

The CDR3 DNA is TGTGCCAGCAGCTTAGTACCGGAAGATGGCTACACCTTC. Translated: CASSLVPEDGYTF. The chain links TRBV11-2 to TRBJ1-2, with unresolved D. The CDR3 length is 13 residues. Germline V gene data show CDR1 as SGHAT and CDR2 as FQNNGV. The germline V and J ends were trimmed by 1 base and 6 bases, with 9 bases remaining between them.